This T cell receptor beta chain originates from a study of blood T cell repertoires in COVID-19. At the level of the study: Sites across the United States, Italy and Spain contributed samples from acute and convalescent COVID-19. T cells, B-cell-depleted T cells, or PBMCs provided the cDNA or gDNA that served as material.

The CDR3 runs 13 residues. Trimming took 3 bases from V and 4 from J, leaving 9 bases between them. CDR1 and CDR2 (germline): SGHAT, FQNNGV. In the authors' methods: Estimation of nucleated cell counts relied on the amplification of reference gene primers. Assay: immunoSEQ multiplex PCR; the TCRdb copy retains only in-frame clones and omits some. The V and J calls and clone size were taken over from that table, and D and trimming were inferred from the DNA. Among under 170,000 clones, about 85% were seen once, and the ten largest hold approximately 4.1%. The receptor's source is a woman aged 60 to 75 with active or convalescent COVID-19. The chain uses TRBV11-2 and TRBJ1-1, with D hard to call. Sequencing input: peripheral blood. The CDR3 spells CASSLMGPTEAFF. CDR3 nucleotides: TGTGCCAGCAGCTTGATGGGCCCCACTGAAGCTTTCTTT.